These T cell receptor beta chains were read from a single sample in a study of OX40 agonist ivuxolimab in advanced cancers. Generated by immunoSEQ multiplex PCR, the TCRdb table keeps only in-frame clones and is missing some. Counted here are more than 85,000 clones, 90% occurring once; the ten biggest clones make up about 0.29%. The sample here was CD4+ or CD8+ T cells sorted from blood, taken in a trial of the OX40 agonist ivuxolimab. The source is an adult with an advanced solid tumor such as melanoma, head and neck, liver or kidney cancer. The conserved cysteine and the conserved F or W are not part of the CDR3 here.

v_gene,j_gene,CDR3aa
TRBV29-1,TRBJ2-7,SVKLAGQPYEQY
TRBV5-1,TRBJ2-7,ASRTAGTGIYEQY
TRBV28,TRBJ1-4,ASSGKGATNEKLF
TRBV11-2,TRBJ2-1,ASSSSRLGTEQF
TRBV30,TRBJ2-3,AWSVDLAGTSTDTQY
TRBV9,TRBJ2-3,ASSVGRTGGLSLSTDTQY
TRBV4-2,TRBJ2-7,ASSQDRGLANEQY
TRBV5-1,TRBJ1-4,ASSLTFNQGGEKLF
TRBV21-1,TRBJ2-4,ASSNRETRAGVKNIQY
TRBV5-6,TRBJ2-6,ASSTTPTGTTGANVLT
TRBV18,TRBJ2-1,ASSPKTGVNEQF
TRBV7-9,TRBJ1-3,ASSSGSSGNTIY
TRBV19,TRBJ2-5,ASSQGLQETQY
TRBV5-1,TRBJ2-7,ASSPGDGSYEQY
TRBV28,TRBJ1-5,ASSFRASNQPQH
TRBV28,TRBJ2-1,ASRMQGAVGYNEQF
TRBV6-5,TRBJ2-1,ASSYLPSGPHEQF
TRBV6-6,TRBJ2-2,ASSYTNTGELF
TRBV28,TRBJ1-5,ASSDPGTGVQPQH